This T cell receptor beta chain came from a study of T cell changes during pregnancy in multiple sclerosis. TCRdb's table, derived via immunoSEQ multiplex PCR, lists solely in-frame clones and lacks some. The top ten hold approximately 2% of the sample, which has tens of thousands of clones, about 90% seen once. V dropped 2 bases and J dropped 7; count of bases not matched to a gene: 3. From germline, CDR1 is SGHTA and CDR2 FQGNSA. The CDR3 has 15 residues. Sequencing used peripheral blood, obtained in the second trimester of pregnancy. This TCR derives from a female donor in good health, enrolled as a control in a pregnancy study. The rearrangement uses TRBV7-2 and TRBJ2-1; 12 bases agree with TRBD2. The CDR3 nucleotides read TGTGCCAGCAGCTTAATCGGGACTAGCGGGAATGAGCAGTTCTTC. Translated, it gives CASSLIGTSGNEQFF.